The sequence of this TCR beta chain was determined in a study of T cell clusters in autoimmune cytopenias. One tube held mixed TRB-A and TRB-B primer pools for touch-down PCR. TCRdb processed the multiplex PCR reads again and assigns one entry to each CDR3 protein, with no DNA. The table lists 7,000 to 10,000 distinct CDR3 sequences. General study findings and limits: The T cell clusters were defined only in silico, without experimental functional validation. Active autoimmune hepatitis patients had approximately 3-fold fewer exclusive TRB clusters than healthy donors. TRB repertoire shifts in secondary cytopenia and chronic lymphocytic leukemia mostly reflected lymphoma, not autoimmunity.

This CDR3 is 13 amino acids long. The germline CDR1 and CDR2 sequences are MNHEY and SVGAGI. Details on this clonotype: Its antigen is undetermined.

Some 38,000 genome equivalents of blood DNA were amplified for TRB. The V and J genes are TRBV6-5 and TRBJ2-5; TCRdb gives TRBD1 as the D gene, but with no DNA this cannot be confirmed. The source material was peripheral blood. This TCR was sampled from a human donor with an autoimmune cytopenia or autoimmune hepatitis (not recorded which). The CDR3 region is CASTKTGVETQYF.